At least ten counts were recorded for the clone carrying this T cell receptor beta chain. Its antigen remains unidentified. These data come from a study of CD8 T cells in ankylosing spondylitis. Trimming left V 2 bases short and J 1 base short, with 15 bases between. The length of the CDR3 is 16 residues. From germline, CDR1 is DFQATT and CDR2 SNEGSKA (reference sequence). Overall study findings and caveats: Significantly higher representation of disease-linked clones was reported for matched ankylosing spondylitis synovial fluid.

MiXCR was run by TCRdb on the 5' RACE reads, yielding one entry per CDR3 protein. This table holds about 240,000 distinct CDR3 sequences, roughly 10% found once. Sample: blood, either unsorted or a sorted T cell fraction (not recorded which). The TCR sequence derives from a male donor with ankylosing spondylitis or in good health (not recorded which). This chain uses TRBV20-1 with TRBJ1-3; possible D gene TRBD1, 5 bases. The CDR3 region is CSARPGQPSSGNTIYF. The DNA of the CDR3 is TGCAGTGCTAGACCTGGACAACCCTCATCTGGAAACACCATATATTTT.